What follows are 16 T cell receptor beta chains derived from one specimen sequenced in a study of blood T cells in healthy people across ages. With a J-beta primer mix and a sample-barcoded 5' primer, a second PCR ran about 7 to 12 cycles. TCRdb independently ran MiXCR on the 5' RACE reads; one entry per CDR3 protein. Here the sample spans roughly 930,000 distinct CDR3 sequences, 45% to 50% being singletons. Sequenced material: blood. The receptors originated from a man younger than 40 in good health.

The table lists this clonotype with a few counts. The chain links TRBV2 to TRBJ1-6, with a possible D match to TRBD1 (5 bases). The CDR3 has 13 amino acids. Germline CDR1 and CDR2: SNHLY and FYNNEI. Trimming stripped 6 bases from V and 9 bases from J, with 12 bases between. The CDR3 sequence is CASRPPQGSPLHF. CDR3 DNA sequence: TGTGCCAGCAGGCCACCTCAGGGTTCACCCCTCCACTTT.

With regard to this clonotype: Germline is not matched at one junction end, which may reflect a read error. V is TRBV7-7 and J is TRBJ2-2; no firm D call. There are 15 residues in the CDR3. CDR1 is SSHAT and CDR2 is FNYEAQ in the germline V gene (reference sequence). The CDR3 sequence is CASSPAVGWAGELFF. CDR3 in DNA: TGTGCTAGCAGCCCAGCAGTCGGGTGGGCCGGGGAGCTGTTTTTT.

V gene TRBV20-1 combines with J gene TRBJ2-5, with TRBD2 matching over 8 bases. V was pared by 3 bases and J by 1 base, with 7 bases of the junction left unmatched. CDR3 length: 15 residues. The germline V gene has CDR1 DFQATT and CDR2 SNEGSKA (reference sequence). Here the CDR3 DNA reads TGCAGTGCTAGGGCTAAGCGGGGGCTCCAAGAGACCCAGTACTTC. The encoded protein is CSARAKRGLQETQYF.

In its sample, this clonotype was seen a few times. The chain has TRBV12-5 and TRBJ1-1; TRBD1 is a possible D gene (6 bases). Germline V gene data show CDR1 as LGHNT and CDR2 as FRNRAP. The CDR3 has 13 amino acids. V lost 7 bases to trimming and J lost 11 bases, with 20 bases between them. Here the CDR3 DNA reads TGTGCTAGTGTACCGACAGGTTCTTTGAGGGCTTTCTTT. It codes for CASVPTGSLRAFF. The whole variable domain, remainder taken from reference TRBV12-5 and TRBJ1-1, is DARVTQTPRHKVTEMGQEVTMRCQPILGHNTVFWYRQTMMQGLELLAYFRNRAPLDDSGMPKDRFSAEMPDATLATLKIQPSEPRDSAVYFCASVPTGSLRAFFGQGTRLTVV.

This clonotype was seen more than once but under ten times. V usage is TRBV12-3 or TRBV12-4 and J usage is TRBJ2-3; D unresolved. CDR3 length: 12 amino acids. With 8 bases removed from V and 2 bases from J, the gap between germline ends came to 8 bases. CDR3 region: CASGQPTDTQYF. DNA of the CDR3: TGTGCCAGCGGGCAGCCCACAGATACGCAGTATTTT.

In the case of this clonotype: At one boundary the junction diverges from the germline segment, which might be a read error. The V call is TRBV29-1, the J call TRBJ2-5; TRBD2 might be the D (5 bases). Germline assignment: CDR1 SQVTM and CDR2 ANQGSEA. CDR3 length equals 14 residues. The CDR3 sequence is CSVAYVRGNNEQYF. The DNA for the CDR3 is TGTAGCGTTGCCTACGTCCGGGGTAACAATGAGCAGTACTTC.

There are a few counts of this clonotype. V and J are TRBV11-1 and TRBJ2-7; the D gene could be TRBD1 or TRBD2 (5 bases each). The V gene's germline CDR1 is SGHAT and CDR2 FQDESV (reference sequence). The CDR3 spans 14 residues. V lost 4 bases and J 0 bases, leaving 10 bases between the germline ends. The DNA for the CDR3 is TGTGCCAGCAGCTCGGGACCCCTCTCCTACGAGCAGTACTTC. Its translation: CASSSGPLSYEQYF.

Only a few counts were recorded for this clonotype. This chain uses TRBV6-1 with TRBJ2-7; TRBD2 matches 14 bases. This CDR3 comprises 15 residues. Germline V CDR1 and CDR2: MNHNS, SASEGT. Trimming cost V 6 bases and J 3 bases; bases outside gene matches: 4. CDR3 in amino acids: CASRYGTSGSYEQYF. Written as DNA, the CDR3 is TGTGCCAGCAGATACGGGACTAGCGGGAGCTACGAGCAGTACTTC.

The chain joins TRBV20-1 to TRBJ2-6; 8 nucleotides line up with TRBD1. Germline loops: CDR1 DFQATT, CDR2 SNEGSKA (reference sequence). V trimming: 6 bases; J trimming: 5 bases; junction bases outside the gene matches: 6. The CDR3 runs to 14 residues. CDR3 nucleotides: TGCAGTGCCCTGGGACAGGCCTGGGCCAACGTCCTGACTTTC. Translated, it gives CSALGQAWANVLTF.

The gene calls are TRBV20-1 and TRBJ1-1, with D maybe TRBD1 (5 bases). V was shortened by 5 bases and J by 3 bases, with 16 bases between the two germline ends. CDR3 length: 14 residues. Germline CDR1 DFQATT, CDR2 SNEGSKA (reference sequence). The CDR3 sequence is CSAPREGTHTEAFF. The CDR3 coding sequence is TGCAGTGCTCCCCGGGAGGGGACTCACACTGAAGCTTTCTTT.

The V and J genes are TRBV4-1 and TRBJ2-7; D is unresolved. The CDR3 has 15 residues. V was clipped by 2 bases and J by 2 bases, with 13 bases between them. Germline V gene sequence: CDR1 MGHRA, CDR2 YSYEKL. The CDR3 DNA follows: TGCGCCAGCAGCCAAATCAATAGTGTTACCTACGAGCAGTACTTC. Translating it yields CASSQINSVTYEQYF.

This clonotype was observed many times. The genes are TRBV29-1 and TRBJ2-7; no clear D. V was cut by 5 bases and J by 4 bases, with 12 bases left in between. Germline V lookup: CDR1 SQVTM, CDR2 ANQGSEA. This CDR3 is built from 12 residues. The CDR3 is CSVSPGPYEQYF. The CDR3 DNA reads as TGCAGCGTTAGTCCAGGCCCGTACGAGCAGTACTTC.

The chain has TRBV3-1 and TRBJ1-1; no definite D call. Germline CDR1 and CDR2: LGHDT and YNNKEL (reference sequence). CDR3 length: 13 amino acids. V was shortened by 3 bases and J by 4 bases, with 9 bases between the two germline ends. This chain's CDR3 is CASSHYRGTEAFF. CDR3 coding DNA: TGTGCCAGCAGCCACTACCGGGGCACTGAAGCTTTCTTT.

Remarks on this clonotype: Compared with germline, one end of the junction differs, possibly owing to a read error. The genes are TRBV7-7 and TRBJ2-3, with 8 bases lining up with TRBD2. This CDR3 has 16 amino acids. Germline CDR1 is SSHAT and CDR2 is FNYEAQ (reference sequence). The CDR3 bases are TGTGCTAGCAGCCCCGGGGTAGCGGGGTTCACAGATACGCAGTATTTT. This sequence encodes CASSPGVAGFTDTQYF.

V is TRBV7-9 and J is TRBJ2-1; 7 nucleotides align to TRBD1. The germline gives CDR1 SEHNR, CDR2 FQNEAQ (reference sequence). The CDR3 spans 15 residues. Losses at the gene ends were 5 bases for V and 5 bases for J; bases not matched to a gene: 9. The CDR3: CASSPTGTENNEQFF. The DNA for the CDR3 is TGTGCCAGCAGCCCGACCGGGACAGAAAACAATGAGCAGTTCTTC.

The V call is TRBV27, the J call TRBJ1-2; tentative D call: TRBD1 (6 bases). The CDR3 is 14 amino acids. Germline CDR1 and CDR2: MNHEY and SMNVEV (reference sequence). V was trimmed by 4 bases and J by 8 bases, leaving 17 bases between them. DNA of the CDR3: TGTGCCAGCAGTTCTGATTTGGGGGCAAGAGGCTACACCTTC. This codes for CASSSDLGARGYTF.